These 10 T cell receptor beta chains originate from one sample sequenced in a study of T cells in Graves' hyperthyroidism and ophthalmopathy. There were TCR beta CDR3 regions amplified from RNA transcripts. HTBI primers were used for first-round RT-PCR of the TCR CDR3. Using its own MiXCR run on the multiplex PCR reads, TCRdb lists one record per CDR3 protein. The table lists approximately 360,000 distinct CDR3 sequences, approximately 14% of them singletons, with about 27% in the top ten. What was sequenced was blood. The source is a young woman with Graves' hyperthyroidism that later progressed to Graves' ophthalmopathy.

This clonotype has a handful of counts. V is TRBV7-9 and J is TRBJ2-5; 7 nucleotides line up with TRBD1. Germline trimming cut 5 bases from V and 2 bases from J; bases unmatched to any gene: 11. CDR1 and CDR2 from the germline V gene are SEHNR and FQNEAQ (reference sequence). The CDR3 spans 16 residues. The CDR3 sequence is CASSLPLGTDQETQYF. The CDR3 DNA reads TGTGCCAGCAGCCTCCCCCTCGGGACAGATCAAGAGACCCAGTACTTC. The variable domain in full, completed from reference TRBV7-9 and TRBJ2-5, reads DTGVSQNPRHKITKRGQNVTFRCDPISEHNRLYWYRQTLGQGPEFLTYFQNEAQLEKSRLLSDRFSAERPKGSFSTLEIQRTEQGDSAMYLCASSLPLGTDQETQYFGPGTRLLVL.

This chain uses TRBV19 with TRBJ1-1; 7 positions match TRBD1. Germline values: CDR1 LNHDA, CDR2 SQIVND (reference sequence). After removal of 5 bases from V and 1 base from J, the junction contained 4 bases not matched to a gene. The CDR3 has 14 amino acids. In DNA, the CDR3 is TGTGCCAGTAGTCATACAGGGGCGAACACTGAAGCTTTCTTT. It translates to CASSHTGANTEAFF. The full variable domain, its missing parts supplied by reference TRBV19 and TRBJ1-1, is DGGITQSPKYLFRKEGQNVTLSCEQNLNHDAMYWYRQDPGQGLRLIYYSQIVNDFQKGDIAEGYSVSREKKESFPLTVTSAQKNPTAFYLCASSHTGANTEAFFGQGTRLTVV.

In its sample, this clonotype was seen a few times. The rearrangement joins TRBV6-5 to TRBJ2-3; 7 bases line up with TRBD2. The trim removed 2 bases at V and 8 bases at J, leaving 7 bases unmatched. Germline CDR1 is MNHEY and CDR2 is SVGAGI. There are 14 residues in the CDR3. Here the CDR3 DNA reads TGTGCCAGCAGTTACGAGCGGGACGTAGGTACGCAGTATTTT. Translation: CASSYERDVGTQYF.

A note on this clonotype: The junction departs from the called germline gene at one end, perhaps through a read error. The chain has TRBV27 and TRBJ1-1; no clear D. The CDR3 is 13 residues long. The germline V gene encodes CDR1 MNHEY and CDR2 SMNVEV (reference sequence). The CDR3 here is CASSLGVNTVAFF. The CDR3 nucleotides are TGTGCCAGCAGTTTAGGGGTTAACACTGTAGCTTTCTTT.

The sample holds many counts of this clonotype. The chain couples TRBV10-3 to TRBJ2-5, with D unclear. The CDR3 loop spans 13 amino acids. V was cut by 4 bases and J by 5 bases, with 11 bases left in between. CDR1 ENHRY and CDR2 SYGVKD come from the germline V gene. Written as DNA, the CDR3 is TGTGCCATCAGTGTTCGCTGGGGTGAGACCCAGTACTTC. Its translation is CAISVRWGETQYF.

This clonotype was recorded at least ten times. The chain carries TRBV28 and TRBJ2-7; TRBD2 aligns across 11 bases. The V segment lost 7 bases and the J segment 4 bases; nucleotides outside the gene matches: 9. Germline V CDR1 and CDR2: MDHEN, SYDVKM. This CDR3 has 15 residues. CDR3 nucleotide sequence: TGTGCCAGCACCGAAGTAGCGGGAGGGCCGTACGAGCAGTACTTC. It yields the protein CASTEVAGGPYEQYF.

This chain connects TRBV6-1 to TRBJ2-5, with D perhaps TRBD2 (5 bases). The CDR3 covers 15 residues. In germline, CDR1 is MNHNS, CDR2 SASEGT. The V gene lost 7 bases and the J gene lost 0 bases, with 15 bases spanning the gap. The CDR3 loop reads CASTLSASYQETQYF. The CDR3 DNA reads TGTGCCAGCACTCTTAGCGCTTCGTACCAAGAGACCCAGTACTTC.

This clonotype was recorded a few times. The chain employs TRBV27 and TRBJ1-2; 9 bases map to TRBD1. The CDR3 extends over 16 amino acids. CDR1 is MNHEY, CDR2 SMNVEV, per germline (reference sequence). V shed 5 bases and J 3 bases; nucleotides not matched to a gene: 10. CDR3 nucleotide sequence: TGTGCCAGCAGTCTGCGGACAGGGGCGATTTACTATGGCTACACCTTC. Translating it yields CASSLRTGAIYYGYTF.

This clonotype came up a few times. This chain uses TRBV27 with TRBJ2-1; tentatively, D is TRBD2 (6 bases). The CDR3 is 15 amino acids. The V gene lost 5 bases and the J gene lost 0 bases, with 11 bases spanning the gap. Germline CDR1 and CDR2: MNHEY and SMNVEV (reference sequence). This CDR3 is CASSAREYSYNEQFF. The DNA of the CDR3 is TGTGCCAGCAGTGCCCGGGAGTACTCCTACAATGAGCAGTTCTTC.

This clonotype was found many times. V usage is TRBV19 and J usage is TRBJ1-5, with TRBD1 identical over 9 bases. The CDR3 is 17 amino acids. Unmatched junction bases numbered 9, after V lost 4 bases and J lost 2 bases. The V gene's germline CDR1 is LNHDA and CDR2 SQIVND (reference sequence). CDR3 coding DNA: TGTGCCAGTAGTACAGGGACAGGGATTATAGGCAATCAGCCCCAGCATTTT. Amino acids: CASSTGTGIIGNQPQHF.